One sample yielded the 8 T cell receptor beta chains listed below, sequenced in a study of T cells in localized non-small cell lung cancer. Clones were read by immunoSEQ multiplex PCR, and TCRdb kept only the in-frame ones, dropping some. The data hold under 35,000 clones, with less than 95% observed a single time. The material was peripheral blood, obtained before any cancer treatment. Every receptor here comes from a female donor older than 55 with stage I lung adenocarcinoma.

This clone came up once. CDR3 amino acids: CSVAGTGSYNEQFF. CDR3 in DNA: TGCAGCGTAGCCGGGACAGGGTCCTACAATGAGCAGTTCTTC. The chain joins TRBV29-1 to TRBJ2-1; 9 bases match TRBD1. V dropped 6 bases and J dropped 1; count of bases not matched to a gene: 4. Per germline, CDR1 SQVTM and CDR2 ANQGSEA. CDR3 length equals 14 residues.

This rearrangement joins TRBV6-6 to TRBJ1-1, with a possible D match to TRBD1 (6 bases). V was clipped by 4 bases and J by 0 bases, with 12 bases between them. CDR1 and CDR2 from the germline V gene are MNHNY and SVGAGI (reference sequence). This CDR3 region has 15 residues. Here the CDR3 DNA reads TGTGCCAGCAGTTTAGTAGGGGGGTTGAACACTGAAGCTTTCTTT. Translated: CASSLVGGLNTEAFF.

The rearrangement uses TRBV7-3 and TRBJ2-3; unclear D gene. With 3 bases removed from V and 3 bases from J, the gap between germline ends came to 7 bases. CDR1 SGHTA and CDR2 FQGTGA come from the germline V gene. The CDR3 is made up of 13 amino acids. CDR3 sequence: CASSFTHTDTQYF. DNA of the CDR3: TGTGCCAGCAGCTTTACCCATACAGATACGCAGTATTTT.

CDR3 DNA: TGCGCCAGCTTTCGAGGGGGCAGCTCCTACGAGCAGTACTTC. It codes for CASFRGGSSYEQYF. The chain recombines TRBV5-1 with TRBJ2-7; 7 nucleotides match TRBD1. Germline values: CDR1 SGHRS, CDR2 YFSETQ. V lost 7 bases to trimming and J lost 0 bases; unmatched junction nucleotides: 7. There are 14 residues in the CDR3.

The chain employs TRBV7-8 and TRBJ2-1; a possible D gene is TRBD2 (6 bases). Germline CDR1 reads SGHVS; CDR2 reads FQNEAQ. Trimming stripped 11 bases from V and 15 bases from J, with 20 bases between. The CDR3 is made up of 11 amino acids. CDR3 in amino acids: CAWGESILPFF. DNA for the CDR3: TGTGCCTGGGGGGAGTCCATTTTGCCGTTCTTC. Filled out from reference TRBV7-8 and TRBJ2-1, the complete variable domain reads GAGVSQSPRYKVAKRGQDVALRCDPISGHVSLFWYQQALGQGPEFLTYFQNEAQLDKSGLPSDRFFAERPEGSVSTLKIQRTQQEDSAVYLCAWGESILPFFGPGTRLTVL.

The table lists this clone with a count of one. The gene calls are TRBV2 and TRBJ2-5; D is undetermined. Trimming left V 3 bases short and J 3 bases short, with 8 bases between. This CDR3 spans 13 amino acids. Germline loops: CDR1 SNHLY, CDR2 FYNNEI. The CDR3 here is CASSEVREETQYF. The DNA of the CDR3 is TGTGCCAGCAGTGAGGTGAGAGAAGAGACCCAGTACTTC.

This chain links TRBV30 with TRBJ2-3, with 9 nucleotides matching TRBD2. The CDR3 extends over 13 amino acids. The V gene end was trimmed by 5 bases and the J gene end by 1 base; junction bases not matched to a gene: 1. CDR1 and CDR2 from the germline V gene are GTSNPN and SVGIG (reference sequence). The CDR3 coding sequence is TGTGCCTGGGTAGCGGGAGGCACAGATACGCAGTATTTT. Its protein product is CAWVAGGTDTQYF.

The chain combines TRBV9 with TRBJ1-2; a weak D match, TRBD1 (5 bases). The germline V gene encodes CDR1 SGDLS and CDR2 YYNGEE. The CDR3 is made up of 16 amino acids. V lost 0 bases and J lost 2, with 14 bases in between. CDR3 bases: TGTGCCAGCAGCGTAGACGGGGGGATACGGAACTATGGCTACACCTTC. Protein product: CASSVDGGIRNYGYTF.